This T cell receptor (beta chain) was recorded in a study of blood T cell repertoires in COVID-19. On the study more broadly: Both acute and convalescent COVID-19 samples were obtained from the United States, Italy and Spain. Sources were T cells, B-cell-depleted T cells, or PBMCs; the material itself was cDNA or gDNA.

Original data processing: Estimates of nucleated cell counts were drawn from the amplification of reference gene primers. Generated by immunoSEQ multiplex PCR, the TCRdb table keeps only in-frame clones and is missing some. That table gives V, J and clone size, and the DNA gave D and trimming. Among 150,000 to 200,000 clones listed, about 75% were seen once. There are 13 residues in the CDR3. Germline V gene lookup returns CDR1 GTSNPN and CDR2 SVGIG (reference sequence). The V end was cut by 3 bases, the J end by 7 bases, with 12 bases between. Sequencing input: peripheral blood. This sequence originates from a woman aged 45-65 years with active or convalescent COVID-19. The J gene is TRBJ2-2, the V gene TRBV30; D uncertain. CDR3 amino acids: CAWRVLSGGELFF. CDR3 coding DNA: TGTGCCTGGAGGGTCCTCTCCGGCGGGGAGCTGTTTTTT.